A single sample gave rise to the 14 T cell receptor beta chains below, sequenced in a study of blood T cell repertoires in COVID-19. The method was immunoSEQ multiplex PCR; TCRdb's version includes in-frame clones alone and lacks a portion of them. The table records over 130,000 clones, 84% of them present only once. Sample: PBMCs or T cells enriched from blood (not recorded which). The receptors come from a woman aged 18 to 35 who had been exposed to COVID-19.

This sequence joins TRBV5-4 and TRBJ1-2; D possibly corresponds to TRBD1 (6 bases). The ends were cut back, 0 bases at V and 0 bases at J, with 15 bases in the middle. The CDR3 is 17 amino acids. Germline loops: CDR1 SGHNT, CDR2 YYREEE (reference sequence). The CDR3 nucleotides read TGTGCCAGCAGCTTGGTGATGGACAGACCAACTAACTATGGCTACACCTTC. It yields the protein CASSLVMDRPTNYGYTF.

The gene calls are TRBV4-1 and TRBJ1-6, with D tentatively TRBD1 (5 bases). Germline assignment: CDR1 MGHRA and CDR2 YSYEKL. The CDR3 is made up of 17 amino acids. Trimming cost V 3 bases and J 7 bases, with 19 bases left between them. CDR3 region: CASSHPTGGGENSPLHF. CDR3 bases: TGCGCCAGCAGCCACCCCACTGGGGGGGGTGAGAATTCACCCCTCCACTTT.

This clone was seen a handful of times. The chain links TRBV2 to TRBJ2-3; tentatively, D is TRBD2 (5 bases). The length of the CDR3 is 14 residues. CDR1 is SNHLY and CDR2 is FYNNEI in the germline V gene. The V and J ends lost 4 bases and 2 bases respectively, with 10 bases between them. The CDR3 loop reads CASSVERTTDTQYF. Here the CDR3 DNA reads TGTGCCAGCAGTGTTGAGCGGACCACAGATACGCAGTATTTT.

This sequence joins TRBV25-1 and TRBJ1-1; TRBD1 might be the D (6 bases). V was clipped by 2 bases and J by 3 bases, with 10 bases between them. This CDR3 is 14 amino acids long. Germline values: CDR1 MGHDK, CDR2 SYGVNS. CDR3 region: CASSESQGYTEAFF. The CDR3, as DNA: TGTGCCAGCAGTGAAAGCCAGGGGTACACTGAAGCTTTCTTT.

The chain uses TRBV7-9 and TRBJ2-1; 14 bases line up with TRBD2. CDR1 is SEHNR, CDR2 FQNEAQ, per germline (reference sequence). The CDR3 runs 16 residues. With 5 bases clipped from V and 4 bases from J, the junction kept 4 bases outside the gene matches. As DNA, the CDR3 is TGTGCCAGCAGCACCCGACTAGCGGGAGGGTACAATGAGCAGTTCTTC. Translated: CASSTRLAGGYNEQFF. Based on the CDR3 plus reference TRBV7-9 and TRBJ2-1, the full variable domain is DTGVSQNPRHKITKRGQNVTFRCDPISEHNRLYWYRQTLGQGPEFLTYFQNEAQLEKSRLLSDRFSAERPKGSFSTLEIQRTEQGDSAMYLCASSTRLAGGYNEQFFGPGTRLTVL.

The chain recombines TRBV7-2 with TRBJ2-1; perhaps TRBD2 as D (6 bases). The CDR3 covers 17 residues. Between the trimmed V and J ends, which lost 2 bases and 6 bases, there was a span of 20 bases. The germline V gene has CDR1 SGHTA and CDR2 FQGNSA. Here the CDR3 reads CASSLLSLRESGNEQFF. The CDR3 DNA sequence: TGTGCCAGCAGCTTACTGTCCTTACGGGAGTCAGGCAATGAGCAGTTCTTC.

The CDR3 is CASSRGRTRDTQYF. CDR3 bases: TGCGCCAGCAGCAGGGGGCGGACGAGGGATACGCAGTATTTT. The chain is built from TRBV5-1 and TRBJ2-3; TRBD1 aligns across 7 bases. The V gene end was trimmed by 4 bases and the J gene end by 6 bases; junction bases not matched to a gene: 8. There are 14 residues in the CDR3. CDR1 is SGHRS, CDR2 YFSETQ, per germline. Based on the CDR3 plus reference TRBV5-1 and TRBJ2-3, the full variable domain is KAGVTQTPRYLIKTRGQQVTLSCSPISGHRSVSWYQQTPGQGLQFLFEYFSETQRNKGNFPGRFSGRQFSNSRSEMNVSTLELGDSALYLCASSRGRTRDTQYFGPGTRLTVL.

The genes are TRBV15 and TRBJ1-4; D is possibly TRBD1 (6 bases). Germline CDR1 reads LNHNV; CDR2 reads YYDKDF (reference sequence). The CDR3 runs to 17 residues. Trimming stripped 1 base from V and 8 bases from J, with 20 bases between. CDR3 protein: CATSRGGGSGGREKLFF. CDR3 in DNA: TGTGCCACCAGCAGAGGGGGGGGCAGCGGAGGAAGAGAAAAACTGTTTTTT.

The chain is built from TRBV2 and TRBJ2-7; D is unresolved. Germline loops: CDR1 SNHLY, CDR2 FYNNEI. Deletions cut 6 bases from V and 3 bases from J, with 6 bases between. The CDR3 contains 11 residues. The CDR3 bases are TGTGCCAGCAGCGAGCGCTACGAGCAGTACTTC. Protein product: CASSERYEQYF.

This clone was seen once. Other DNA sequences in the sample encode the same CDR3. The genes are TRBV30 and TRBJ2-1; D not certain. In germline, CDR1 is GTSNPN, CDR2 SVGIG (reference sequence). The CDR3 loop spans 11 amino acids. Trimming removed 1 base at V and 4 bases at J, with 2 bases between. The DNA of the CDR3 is TGTGCCTGGAGTGCTTACAATGAGCAGTTCTTC. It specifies CAWSAYNEQFF.

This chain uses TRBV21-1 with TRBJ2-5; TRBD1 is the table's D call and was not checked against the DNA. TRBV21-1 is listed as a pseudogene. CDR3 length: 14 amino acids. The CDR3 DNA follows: TGTGCCAGCAGCCGGGACAGGAAACAAGAGACCCAGTACTTC. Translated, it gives CASSRDRKQETQYF.

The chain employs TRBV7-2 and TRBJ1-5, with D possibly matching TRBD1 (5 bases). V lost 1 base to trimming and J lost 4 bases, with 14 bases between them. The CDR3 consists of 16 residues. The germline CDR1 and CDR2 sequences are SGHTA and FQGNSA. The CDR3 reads CASSLVGRVSNQPQHF. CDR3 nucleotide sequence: TGTGCCAGCAGCTTAGTGGGCAGGGTATCGAATCAGCCCCAGCATTTT.

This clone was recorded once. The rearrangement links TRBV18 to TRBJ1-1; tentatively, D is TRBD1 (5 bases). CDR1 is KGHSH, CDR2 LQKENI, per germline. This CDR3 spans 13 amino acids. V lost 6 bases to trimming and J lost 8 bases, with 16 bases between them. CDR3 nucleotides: TGTGCCAGCTCGAGGGGACTGGCTGGGGAAGCTTTCTTT. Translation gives CASSRGLAGEAFF.

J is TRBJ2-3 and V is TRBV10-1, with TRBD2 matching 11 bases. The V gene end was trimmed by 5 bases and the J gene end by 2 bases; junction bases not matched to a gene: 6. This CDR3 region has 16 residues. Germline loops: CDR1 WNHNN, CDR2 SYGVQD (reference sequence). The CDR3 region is CASSPRTSGYTDTQYF. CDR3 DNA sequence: TGCGCCAGCAGTCCCCGGACTAGCGGGTACACAGATACGCAGTATTTT.